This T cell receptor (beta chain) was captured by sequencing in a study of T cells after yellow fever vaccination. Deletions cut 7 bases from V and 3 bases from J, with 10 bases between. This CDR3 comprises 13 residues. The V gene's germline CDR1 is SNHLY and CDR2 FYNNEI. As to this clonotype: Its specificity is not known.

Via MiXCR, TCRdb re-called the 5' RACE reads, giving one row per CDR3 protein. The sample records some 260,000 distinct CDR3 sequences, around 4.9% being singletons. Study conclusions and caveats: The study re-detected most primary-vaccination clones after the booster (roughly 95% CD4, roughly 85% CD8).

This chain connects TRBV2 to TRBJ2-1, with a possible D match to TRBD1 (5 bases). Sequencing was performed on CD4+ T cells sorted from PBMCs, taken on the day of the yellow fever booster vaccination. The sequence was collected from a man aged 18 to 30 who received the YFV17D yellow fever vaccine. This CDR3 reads CASTGHIYNEQFF. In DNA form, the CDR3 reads TGTGCCAGCACAGGACACATCTACAATGAGCAGTTCTTC.